This T cell receptor (beta chain) emerged from a study of CD4 T cell repertoires in COVID-19. Looking at the study overall: CFSE-low cells expanded roughly 10 days with IL-2, then restimulated with other coronavirus spikes. Study-wide results and caveats: Several top expanded SARS-CoV-2-reactive clonotypes were shared by two or three memory subsets. SARS-CoV and/or HKU1 spike cultures shared between roughly 6.5 and 28% of SARS-CoV-2 clonotypes.

These memory T cells were uncultured and sequenced directly after ex vivo isolation. Only in-frame clones appear in the TCRdb table, and some are missing; sequencing was by immunoSEQ multiplex PCR. Among 20,000 to 30,000 clones, 93% were seen once, and the ten largest hold more than 0.55%. The V gene's germline CDR1 is MGHRA and CDR2 YSYEKL. The CDR3 loop spans 16 amino acids. V lost 1 base and J lost 7; bases outside the gene matches: 12. As for this clone: The antigen remains unidentified.

The TCR originated in a human donor who had COVID-19. This chain joins TRBV4-1 and TRBJ2-7; 8 nucleotides agree with TRBD1. The specimen was circulating follicular helper CD4+ T cells (cTfh) from blood, collected before the COVID-19 pandemic. This chain's CDR3 is CASSQVRTMTGVEQYF. The CDR3 DNA sequence: TGCGCCAGCAGCCAAGTCCGAACCATGACAGGGGTTGAGCAGTACTTC.